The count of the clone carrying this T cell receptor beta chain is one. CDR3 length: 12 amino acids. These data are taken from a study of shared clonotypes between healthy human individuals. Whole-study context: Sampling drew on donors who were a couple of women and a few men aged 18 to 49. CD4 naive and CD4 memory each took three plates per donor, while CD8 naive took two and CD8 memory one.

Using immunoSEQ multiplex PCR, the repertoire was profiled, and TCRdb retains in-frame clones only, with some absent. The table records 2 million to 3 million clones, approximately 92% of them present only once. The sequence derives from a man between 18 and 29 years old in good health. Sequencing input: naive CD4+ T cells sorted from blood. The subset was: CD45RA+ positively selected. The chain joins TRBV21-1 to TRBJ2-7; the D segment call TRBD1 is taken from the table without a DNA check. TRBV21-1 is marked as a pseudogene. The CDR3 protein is CASSQQGYEQYF. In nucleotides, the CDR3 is TGTGCCAGCAGCCAACAGGGCTACGAGCAGTACTTC.